This is a list of T cell receptor beta chains from one sample in a study of shared clonotypes between healthy human individuals. Profiling relied on immunoSEQ multiplex PCR, and the TCRdb table lists in-frame clones only, not all of them. The sample has a few million clones; 93% are singletons. The material sequenced was naive CD4+ T cells from PBMCs. The receptor source for this set is a man aged 18 to 30 in good health. Some clones in this sample may be carry-over from other donors' samples. Both conserved end residues are part of each CDR3. D genes are given only for firm matches. Size values are once, few and many counts, or a class for expanded clones, and some rows have none.

abundance,v_gene,j_gene,d_gene,CDR3nt,CDR3aa
-,TRBV5-1,TRBJ1-1,TRBD1,TGCGCCAGCAGCTGGACAGGGGCGGACACTGAAGCTTTCTTT,CASSWTGADTEAFF
-,TRBV7-9,TRBJ2-7,TRBD1,TGTGCCAGCAGCCTGACAGGGGGGAGCTCCTACGAGCAGTACTTC,CASSLTGGSSYEQYF
few,TRBV2,TRBJ1-1,-,TGTGCCAGGCAAGGGATTGGGAACACTGAAGCTTTCTTT,CARQGIGNTEAFF
-,TRBV6-5,TRBJ2-7,TRBD2,TGTGCCAGCCATAGCGGGAAGACCTACGAGCAGTACTTC,CASHSGKTYEQYF
-,TRBV27,TRBJ2-5,TRBD2,TGTGCCAGCCGACTAGCGGGAGGCCCTGGGGAGACCCAGTACTTC,CASRLAGGPGETQYF
-,TRBV4-3,TRBJ2-3,TRBD2,TGCGCCAGCAGCCGATCACCTCTAGCGGGAGGGCCATCCGATACGCAGTATTTT,CASSRSPLAGGPSDTQYF
-,TRBV6-1,TRBJ1-2,-,TGTGCCAGCACGGTCACAGACAACTATGGCTACACCTTC,CASTVTDNYGYTF
-,TRBV4-1,TRBJ1-1,-,TGCGCCAGCAGCCGTCGGGGGATGAACACTGAAGCTTTCTTT,CASSRRGMNTEAFF
-,TRBV6-5,TRBJ1-3,-,TGTGCCAGCAGTTACTCGGAGGGGCTTGGAAACACCATATATTTT,CASSYSEGLGNTIYF
-,TRBV11-2,TRBJ2-5,TRBD1,TGTGCCAGCAGCTCAAACAGGGGGCGGGGGACCCAGTACTTC,CASSSNRGRGTQYF
-,TRBV7-9,TRBJ1-1,-,TGTGCCAGCAGCTTAGGAGGACAGCCGACCACTGAAGCTTTCTTT,CASSLGGQPTTEAFF
-,TRBV27,TRBJ2-2,-,TGTGCCAGCCGTGACAGGAACACCGGGGAGCTGTTTTTT,CASRDRNTGELFF
-,TRBV5-1,TRBJ1-2,-,TGCGCCAGCAGCTTGGCCGCGACAGGCGGAAACTATGGCTACACCTTC,CASSLAATGGNYGYTF
-,TRBV14,TRBJ2-1,-,TGTGCCAGCAGCCAAGATCGGCCAGACTACAATGAGCAGTTCTTC,CASSQDRPDYNEQFF
-,TRBV5-6,TRBJ2-3,-,TGTGCCACCACCTCTGGGCGAGACACAGATACGCAGTATTTT,CATTSGRDTDTQYF
-,TRBV7-9,TRBJ1-3,-,TGTGCCAGCAGCCCGGGGTGGAGCTCTGGAAACACCATATATTTT,CASSPGWSSGNTIYF
-,TRBV28,TRBJ1-1,-,TGTGCCAGCACTCCCGGAGGCGCGGGCACTGAAGCTTTCTTT,CASTPGGAGTEAFF
-,TRBV4-1,TRBJ1-5,-,TGCGCCAGCACCCTGGACGGTCCTGGCAATCAGCCCCAGCATTTT,CASTLDGPGNQPQHF
once,TRBV30,TRBJ1-6,-,TGTGCCTGGATTTCCAGGTTCCCACCCTATTCACCCCTCCACTTT,CAWISRFPPYSPLHF
-,TRBV7-8,TRBJ1-1,-,TGTGCCAGCAGCCCTGGGCCGGGGACTGAAGCTTTCTTT,CASSPGPGTEAFF
-,TRBV2,TRBJ2-5,-,TGTGCCAGCAGTGATCCCGGCAGGGAAGAGACCCAGTACTTC,CASSDPGREETQYF
once,TRBV7-9,TRBJ1-3,-,TGTGCCAGCAGCACCTATACAGGGCTCCGAGACACCATATATTTT,CASSTYTGLRDTIYF
-,TRBV7-2,TRBJ2-4,TRBD1,TGTGCCAGCAGCTCCGGGACAGGGAAAAACATTCAGTACTTC,CASSSGTGKNIQYF
-,TRBV28,TRBJ2-7,TRBD1,TGTGCCAGCAGGGACAGGGGCTCTCGCGAGCAGTACTTC,CASRDRGSREQYF
-,TRBV2,TRBJ2-3,-,TGTGCCAGCAGGGCACAGGGATTTAGCACAGATACGCAGTATTTT,CASRAQGFSTDTQYF
-,TRBV21-1,TRBJ1-2,-,TGTGCCAGCACGACGACCGTTGATACTAACTATGGCTACACCTTC,CASTTTVDTNYGYTF
-,TRBV7-9,TRBJ2-5,TRBD1,TGTGCCAGCAGCTTAGGGGACAGGGTCCAAGAGACCCAGTACTTC,CASSLGDRVQETQYF
once,TRBV1,TRBJ2-5,-,TGCACCAGCAGCCAAGGCCTAGCGGGAGAACTCCAAGAGACCCAGTACTTC,CTSSQGLAGELQETQYF
-,TRBV5-1,TRBJ2-1,-,TGCGCCAGCAGCTTGGGGGCCGGGGGCAGGCAGTTCTTC,CASSLGAGGRQFF
-,TRBV28,TRBJ2-1,TRBD2,TGTGCCAGCAGTTTGACGGGAGGGCCTTACAATGAGCAGTTCTTC,CASSLTGGPYNEQFF
-,TRBV9,TRBJ2-3,TRBD2,TGTGCCAGCAGCGTAGCGTCTAGCGGGACGACAGATACGCAGTATTTT,CASSVASSGTTDTQYF
-,TRBV5-4,TRBJ2-7,TRBD1,TGTGCCAGCAGCTTACAGGGGGCGCGGGAGCAGTACTTC,CASSLQGAREQYF
-,TRBV30,TRBJ2-2,-,TGTGCCTGGAGTAGGGACGGTACCGGGGAGCTGTTTTTT,CAWSRDGTGELFF
-,TRBV6-5,TRBJ1-2,-,TGTGCCAGCAGACAAACAGGGTTCGACGGCTACACCTTC,CASRQTGFDGYTF
once,TRBV4-3,TRBJ2-1,TRBD1,TGCGCCAGCAGCCAAGGAAAGCAGGGGGATGAGCAGTTCTTC,CASSQGKQGDEQFF
-,TRBV9,TRBJ2-3,-,TGTGCCAGCAGCGCCGCCGTCAAGGGGGGCGGTGATACGCAGTATTTT,CASSAAVKGGGDTQYF
-,TRBV7-8,TRBJ1-5,-,TGTGCCAGCTCCCCTACCCCTCCGGGACATAGCAATCAGCCCCAGCATTTT,CASSPTPPGHSNQPQHF
-,TRBV28,TRBJ2-7,-,TGTGCCAGCAGAGGGACAAGCTCCTACGAGCAGTACTTC,CASRGTSSYEQYF
-,TRBV28,TRBJ1-3,-,TGTGCCAGCAGTTTAGTAGGATCTGGAAACACCATATATTTT,CASSLVGSGNTIYF
-,TRBV5-6,TRBJ2-7,TRBD1,TGTGCCAGCAGCTTGAGACAGGGGCTCTACGAGCAGTACTTC,CASSLRQGLYEQYF
-,TRBV27,TRBJ2-1,TRBD2,TGTGCCAGCAGTTTAAGGTCCGGGTGGGAGGGCCGGGGTGAGCAGTTCTTC,CASSLRSGWEGRGEQFF
-,TRBV5-1,TRBJ1-1,-,TGCGCCAGCAGCGGAGGGGTGAGAATGAACACTGAAGCTTTCTTT,CASSGGVRMNTEAFF
-,TRBV19,TRBJ2-3,TRBD2,TGTGCCAGTACCAAAGCGGGTCGGACTAGCGGGACGATTTTACGCACAGATACGCAGTATTTT,CASTKAGRTSGTILRTDTQYF
-,TRBV14,TRBJ2-5,-,TGTGCCAGCAGCCATCAATCCTTGGGTCCAAGACAGGTCCAAGAGACCCAGTACTTC,CASSHQSLGPRQVQETQYF
-,TRBV7-9,TRBJ1-1,TRBD1,TGTGCCAGCAGCTTCGGGACAGGACCATACACTGAAGCTTTCTTT,CASSFGTGPYTEAFF
-,TRBV6-6,TRBJ1-2,-,TGTGCCAGCAGTCCCGAACAGGGTAGAATTGGCTACACCTTC,CASSPEQGRIGYTF
-,TRBV5-4,TRBJ2-7,TRBD2,TGTGCCAGCAGCCCCCCGGGGGGCTACGAGCAGTACTTC,CASSPPGGYEQYF
-,TRBV28,TRBJ2-1,TRBD2,TGTGCCAGCGACGGGCGGGAGGCCGACAATGAGCAGTTCTTC,CASDGREADNEQFF